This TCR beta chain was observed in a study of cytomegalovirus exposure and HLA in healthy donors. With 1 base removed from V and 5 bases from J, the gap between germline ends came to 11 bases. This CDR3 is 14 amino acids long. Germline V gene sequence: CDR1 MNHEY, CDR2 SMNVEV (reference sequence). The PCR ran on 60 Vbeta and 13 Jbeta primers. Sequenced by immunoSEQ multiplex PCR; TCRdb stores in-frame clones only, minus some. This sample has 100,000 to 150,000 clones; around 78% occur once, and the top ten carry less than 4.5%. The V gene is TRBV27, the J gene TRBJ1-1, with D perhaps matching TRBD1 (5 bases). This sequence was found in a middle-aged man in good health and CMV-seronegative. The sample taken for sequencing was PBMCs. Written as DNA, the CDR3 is TGTGCCAGCAGTTTATATCCGGGGGTAACTGAAGCTTTCTTT. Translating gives CASSLYPGVTEAFF.